The T cell receptor (beta chain) under discussion was sequenced for a study of blood T cell repertoires in COVID-19. Study-wide background: Samples taken during acute and convalescent COVID-19 were collected in the United States, Italy and Spain. Sample material is recorded as cDNA or gDNA derived from T cells, B-cell-depleted T cells, or PBMCs.

V was shortened by 1 base and J by 7 bases, with 8 bases between the two germline ends. Germline CDR1 KGHSH, CDR2 LQKENI. CDR3 size: 13 residues. Original methodology: Reference gene primer amplification gave estimated nucleated cell counts. TCRdb keeps only in-frame clones here, not all; method: immunoSEQ multiplex PCR. That table gives V, J and clone size, and the DNA gave D and trimming. The data hold fewer than 120,000 clones, with approximately 65% observed a single time. This clone has only one observation. Sample: peripheral blood. This chain connects TRBV18 to TRBJ2-1; D remains ambiguous. This sequence originates from a woman aged 55-70 years with acute or convalescent COVID-19. CDR3 amino acids: CASSPQLENEQFF. CDR3 sequence (DNA): TGTGCCAGCTCACCACAATTGGAGAATGAGCAGTTCTTC.